These T cell receptor beta chains were read from a single sample in a study of radiation and T cells in renal cell carcinoma. The data were produced by immunoSEQ multiplex PCR, yet TCRdb's version contains in-frame clones alone and is incomplete. The table shows some 100,000 clones, with 84% occurring only once. The sequencing used blood, collected from a patient whose treatment included radiotherapy and nephrectomy. The receptors come from a man aged 55 to 70 with renal cell carcinoma. CDR3s include the opening cysteine and the closing phenylalanine or tryptophan. The order of the fields is clone size, D gene, J gene, V gene, CDR3 DNA, CDR3 protein. The D gene is left open where the match is weak. A row's size may be missing; if present it is once, few, many or a size class.

>once|.|TRBJ2-5|TRBV28
TGTGCCAGCAGTTTGGGCAGCTCCGTTGTGTGGGAGACCCAGTACTTC
CASSLGSSVVWETQYF
>.|.|TRBJ1-1|TRBV28
TGTGCCAGCAGTTTAAACAGGAGGGGGACTGAAGCTTTCTTT
CASSLNRRGTEAFF
>.|.|TRBJ2-6|TRBV6-1
TGTGCCAGCAGTGAAGCGGTCTGGGGCTCTGGGGCCAACGTCCTGACTTTC
CASSEAVWGSGANVLTF
>.|.|TRBJ2-1|TRBV28
TGTGCCAGCAGTTTATACCCCTCAACCTTGAGCAATGAGCAGTTCTTC
CASSLYPSTLSNEQFF
>.|.|TRBJ2-1|TRBV11-3
TGTGCCAGCAGTCCCGACCTCACGAGCTCCTACAATGAGCAGTTCTTC
CASSPDLTSSYNEQFF
>.|.|TRBJ2-3|TRBV11-3
TGTGCCAGCAGCTTAGGCGGTTCAGCCAGTACGCAGTATTTT
CASSLGGSASTQYF
>.|.|TRBJ2-5|TRBV11-2
TGTGCCAGCAGCTTAGACCTCTTCCAGGGAAGGGAGACCCAGTACTTC
CASSLDLFQGRETQYF
>.|.|TRBJ2-1|TRBV10-3
TGTGCCATCAGTGGGGGTGAGCAGTTCTTC
CAISGGEQFF
>.|TRBD1|TRBJ2-5|TRBV5-1
TGCGCCAGCAGCACAGGGGGCTGGAGGGTCCAAGAGACCCAGTACTTC
CASSTGGWRVQETQYF
>.|.|TRBJ2-3|TRBV18
TGTGCCAGCTCACTATTGGAAACAGGGAGCACAGATACGCAGTATTTT
CASSLLETGSTDTQYF
>.|TRBD1|TRBJ2-2|TRBV2
TGTGCCAGCAGGGGACAGGGGAAGTACACCGGGGAGCTGTTTTTT
CASRGQGKYTGELFF
>.|.|TRBJ2-3|TRBV29-1
TGCAGCGTGCGTACTCCCCGCCAGGGTCTAAATACGCAGTATTTT
CSVRTPRQGLNTQYF
>once|TRBD1|TRBJ1-6|TRBV5-6
TGTGCCAGCAGCCTCGGGACAGGGGGCGCCGGCATACCCCTCCACTTT
CASSLGTGGAGIPLHF
>.|TRBD1|TRBJ2-3|TRBV27
TGTGCCAGCAAGGACAGGGGGACGTCAGATACGCAGTATTTT
CASKDRGTSDTQYF
>.|.|TRBJ2-3|TRBV27
TGTGCCAGCAGTTTACTGGGGGCTGATACGCAGTATTTT
CASSLLGADTQYF
>few|.|TRBJ2-5|TRBV25-1
TGTGCCAGCAGTGAGGGGGTCGCCCAGTACTTC
CASSEGVAQYF
>.|TRBD1|TRBJ1-5|TRBV2
TGTGCCAGCAGTAAGGACAGGGACAGCAATCAGCCCCAGCATTTT
CASSKDRDSNQPQHF
>.|.|TRBJ1-5|TRBV28
TGTGCCAGCAAACGGATCAATCAGCCCCAGCATTTT
CASKRINQPQHF
>.|TRBD1|TRBJ1-5|TRBV23-1
TGCGCCAGCAGTCAACGGGACAGGGGTTTCGATCAGCCCCAGCATTTT
CASSQRDRGFDQPQHF
>.|.|TRBJ2-7|TRBV6-1
TGTGCCAGCAGTCTCCGGGACGGGCAACCCTACGAGCAGTACTTC
CASSLRDGQPYEQYF
>few|TRBD1|TRBJ2-2|TRBV10-3
TGTGCCATCAGTGAACAAGGACAGGGGGCCGGGGAGCTGTTTTTT
CAISEQGQGAGELFF
>.|TRBD1|TRBJ2-7|TRBV10-1
TGCGCCAGCAGTGAGTCTGCGGGACAGGGGACCTACGAGCAGTACTTC
CASSESAGQGTYEQYF
>.|TRBD2|TRBJ2-1|TRBV10-2
TGCGCCAGCAGTGAGGGGGACTACTCCCCCAGTAAGCAGTTCTTC
CASSEGDYSPSKQFF
>.|.|TRBJ2-7|TRBV6-1
TGTGCCAGCAGTGAAAGGCAATGGTCAGTTACCAACTACGAGCAGTACTTC
CASSERQWSVTNYEQYF
>.|TRBD2|TRBJ2-3|TRBV9
TGTGCCAGCAGCGTAGTATCGGGAGGAGGCACAGATACGCAGTATTTT
CASSVVSGGGTDTQYF
>.|.|TRBJ1-4|TRBV27
TGTGCCAGCAGTTGGACCTCTGAAAAACTGTTTTTT
CASSWTSEKLFF
>once|.|TRBJ2-1|TRBV6-5
TGTGCCAGCAGTTACCCCCCCGGCAATGAGCAGTTCTTC
CASSYPPGNEQFF
>once|TRBD1|TRBJ1-2|TRBV29-1
TGCAGCACCTGGGACAGGGTAAACTATGGCTACACCTTC
CSTWDRVNYGYTF
>.|.|TRBJ1-2|TRBV7-6
TGTGCCAGCAGCTTAGGACGCGGGACTTCCTACACCTTC
CASSLGRGTSYTF
>.|.|TRBJ1-1|TRBV10-1
TGCGCCAGCAGTGATTTAGGGATCACTGAAGCTTTCTTT
CASSDLGITEAFF
>.|.|TRBJ1-5|TRBV19
TGTGCCAGTAGTAGCACGGGGAGCAATCAGCCCCAGCATTTT
CASSSTGSNQPQHF
>once|.|TRBJ1-1|TRBV18
TGTGCCAGCTCACCAGGCCAGGGAGGTAACACTGAAGCTTTCTTT
CASSPGQGGNTEAFF
>once|.|TRBJ2-7|TRBV6-1
TGTGCCAGCAGTGAAGCACAACTGATCTACGAGCAGTACTTC
CASSEAQLIYEQYF
>.|.|TRBJ2-3|TRBV6-1
TGTGCCAGCAGTGACCGAGAGGGGACAGATACGCAGTATTTT
CASSDREGTDTQYF
>.|.|TRBJ2-4|TRBV25-1
TGTGCCAGCAGTGAATATGAGGGGAGCGGTGACATTCAGTACTTC
CASSEYEGSGDIQYF
>.|.|TRBJ1-4|TRBV2
TGTGCCAGCAAGGTGGGGCAGACTAATGAAAAACTGTTTTTT
CASKVGQTNEKLFF
>.|TRBD2|TRBJ2-2|TRBV15
TGTGCCACCAGCAGAACGCGGGGGGGCGCCGGCGGGGAGCTGTTTTTT
CATSRTRGGAGGELFF
>.|TRBD1|TRBJ1-5|TRBV6-6
TGTGCCAGCACTTCTTCACAGGGGGCAAGCAATCAGCCCCAGCATTTT
CASTSSQGASNQPQHF
>.|.|TRBJ2-3|TRBV5-8
TGTGCCAGCAGCTTGAGTCTAGCGACAGATACGCAGTATTTT
CASSLSLATDTQYF
>.|.|TRBJ1-4|TRBV27
TGTGCCAGCAGTTTATCGATAGGACTAGGCTATAATGAAAAACTGTTTTTT
CASSLSIGLGYNEKLFF
>.|TRBD2|TRBJ2-7|TRBV28
TGTGCCAGCACGGGTAGCGGGAGCTTAGGGCAGTACTTC
CASTGSGSLGQYF
>.|.|TRBJ2-2|TRBV2
TGTGCCAGCCACCAGACAAGTAACACCGGGGAGCTGTTTTTT
CASHQTSNTGELFF
>.|.|TRBJ2-7|TRBV28
TGTGCCAGCAGTTTACAGGGTATAGCCTATGAGCAGTACTTC
CASSLQGIAYEQYF
>.|TRBD1|TRBJ1-2|TRBV2
TGTGCCAGCAGTGAATTCTTCAGGGGGGGTTATGGCTACACCTTC
CASSEFFRGGYGYTF
>.|.|TRBJ2-3|TRBV9
TGTGCCAGCAGCGTGCGAACTAGCACAGATACGCAGTATTTT
CASSVRTSTDTQYF
>.|TRBD2|TRBJ2-5|TRBV29-1
TGCAGCCATTTAGCGGGAGGAATCGGGGAGACCCAGTACTTC
CSHLAGGIGETQYF
>.|.|TRBJ2-4|TRBV6-1
TGTGCCAGCAGTGAAGCGGGGGCCCAAAACATTCAGTACTTC
CASSEAGAQNIQYF